Detailed here is one T cell receptor (beta chain). Its antigen is currently unknown. These data originate in a study of shared clonotypes between healthy human individuals. Regarding the study as a whole: Represented diversity (both genetic and exposure-history) was limited by the small number of donors.

With unsorted samples, genomic DNA was obtained from about 90 million PBMCs. About 30,000 T cell genomes, or about 290 ng DNA, went into unsorted PBMC replicate PCRs. What was sequenced on ten immunoSEQ deep assay plates was unsorted PBMC DNA. The data were produced by immunoSEQ multiplex PCR, yet TCRdb's version contains in-frame clones alone and is incomplete. The data hold hundreds of thousands of clones, with around 76% observed a single time. Material: PBMCs. The receptor's source is a middle-aged woman in good health. Some clones in this sample may be carry-over from other donors' samples.

The CDR3 DNA sequence: TGTGCCAGCAGTGCCCTAGCAGTACCCTACAATGAGCAGTTCTTC. Translation: CASSALAVPYNEQFF. The chain employs TRBV25-1 and TRBJ2-1, with D tentatively TRBD2 (5 bases). The CDR3 loop spans 15 amino acids. The V end lost 4 bases, the J end lost 2 bases, and 12 bases lay between the germline ends. The V gene's germline CDR1 is MGHDK and CDR2 SYGVNS.